This entry lists 6 T cell receptor beta chains sequenced from one sample in a study of Graves' ophthalmopathy and Graves' hyperthyroidism. RNA transcripts yielded amplified TCR beta CDR3 regions. The workflow started with a first-round RT-PCR run with HTBI primers and then moved on to a second-round multiplex PCR. TCRdb reprocessed the multiplex PCR reads via MiXCR and lists one record per CDR3 protein. Of nearly 400,000 distinct CDR3 sequences listed, 18% are singletons. What was sequenced was peripheral blood. These receptors came from a woman aged 18-29 years with Graves' ophthalmopathy.

Ten or more counts support this clonotype. The chain carries TRBV30 and TRBJ1-3; the D gene is possibly TRBD1 (5 bases). V was shortened by 4 bases and J by 4 bases, with 17 bases between the two germline ends. There are 15 residues in the CDR3. CDR1 GTSNPN and CDR2 SVGIG come from the germline V gene (reference sequence). This chain's CDR3 is CAWKVQGFVGNTIYF. The CDR3 nucleotides read TGTGCCTGGAAGGTTCAGGGATTTGTAGGAAACACCATATATTTT.

This clonotype was counted at least ten times. The V call is TRBV20-1, the J call TRBJ2-7, with 8 bases lining up with TRBD1. Losses at the gene ends were 1 base for V and 4 bases for J; bases not matched to a gene: 9. This CDR3 region has 15 residues. Germline V lookup: CDR1 DFQATT, CDR2 SNEGSKA (reference sequence). The CDR3 here is CSARATQGEQYEQYF. DNA for the CDR3: TGCAGTGCTAGAGCCACACAGGGGGAGCAATACGAGCAGTACTTC.

This clonotype was seen only once. The V call is TRBV2, the J call TRBJ1-1; D remains unclear. CDR1 and CDR2 from the germline V gene are SNHLY and FYNNEI. This CDR3 region has 14 residues. Trimming stripped 6 bases from V and 4 bases from J, with 15 bases between. CDR3 residues: CASRTGRSLTEAFF. The CDR3 nucleotides are TGTGCCAGCAGGACCGGGAGGAGTCTCACTGAAGCTTTCTTT.

In this sample, this clonotype turned up many times. The chain joins TRBV12-3 or TRBV12-4 to TRBJ2-2, with TRBD2 matching 11 bases. The CDR3 runs to 17 residues. V lost 7 bases to trimming and J lost 3 bases; unmatched junction nucleotides: 10. CDR3 bases: TGTGCCAGCACCAGCCTACTAGCGGGAGTACACACCGGGGAGCTGTTTTTT. Protein product: CASTSLLAGVHTGELFF.

V is TRBV20-1 and J is TRBJ2-5, with 10 nucleotides matching TRBD1. CDR1 is DFQATT, CDR2 SNEGSKA, per germline (reference sequence). V gave up 7 bases and J gave up 2 bases; unmatched junction bases: 4. The CDR3 is 13 amino acids. The CDR3 nucleotides read TGCAGTGAACCGGGACAGGGGCAAGAGACCCAGTACTTC. Translating it yields CSEPGQGQETQYF.

This rearrangement joins TRBV7-2 to TRBJ1-1; no firm D call. Between the trimmed V and J ends, which lost 2 bases and 5 bases, there was a span of 12 bases. Germline V lookup: CDR1 SGHTA, CDR2 FQGNSA. The CDR3 consists of 14 residues. CDR3 sequence (DNA): TGTGCCAGCAGCTTATTCAGAATGGGGACTGAAGCTTTCTTT. Its protein is CASSLFRMGTEAFF. The full variable domain, its missing parts supplied by reference TRBV7-2 and TRBJ1-1, is GAGVSQSPSNKVTEKGKDVELRCDPISGHTALYWYRQSLGQGLEFLIYFQGNSAPDKSGLPSDRFSAERTGGSVSTLTIQRTQQEDSAVYLCASSLFRMGTEAFFGQGTRLTVV.